This T cell receptor beta chain stems from a study of T cell repertoires in cytomegalovirus infection. Via MiXCR, TCRdb re-called the reads, giving one row per CDR3 protein. This sample has some 280,000 distinct CDR3 sequences; about an eighth occur once, and the top ten carry roughly 8.9%. The CDR3 loop spans 13 amino acids. The germline CDR1 and CDR2 sequences are SGHVS and FNYEAQ. Trimming took 8 bases from V and 7 from J; bases not matched to a gene: 7. This clonotype has at least ten counts. The chain is built from TRBV7-6 and TRBJ2-1; TRBD2 matches at 8 bases. The source of this sequence is a human donor in good health (CMV status not recorded). Some clones in this sample may be carry-over from other donors' samples. The sequencing sample was made of PBMCs. CDR3 in DNA: TGTGCCAGCGTACCCGGACTAGCAAATGAGCAGTTCTTC. It is translated as CASVPGLANEQFF.